What follows are 18 T cell receptor beta chains derived from one specimen sequenced in a study of blood T cell repertoires in COVID-19. Only in-frame clones appear in the TCRdb table, and some are missing; sequencing was by immunoSEQ multiplex PCR. This table has about 150,000 clones, about 85% appearing once. Specimen: peripheral blood. Source of these receptors: a woman aged 55 to 70 with COVID-19, enrolled during active disease.

The chain joins TRBV19 to TRBJ1-5; 7 nucleotides line up with TRBD1. Unmatched junction bases numbered 3, after V lost 5 bases and J lost 2 bases. CDR3 length equals 14 residues. Germline CDR1 LNHDA, CDR2 SQIVND (reference sequence). The CDR3 region has the DNA TGTGCCAGTAGTCGAGGACAGGGCAATCAGCCCCAGCATTTT. It encodes CASSRGQGNQPQHF. The full variable domain, rest sourced from reference TRBV19 and TRBJ1-5, is DGGITQSPKYLFRKEGQNVTLSCEQNLNHDAMYWYRQDPGQGLRLIYYSQIVNDFQKGDIAEGYSVSREKKESFPLTVTSAQKNPTAFYLCASSRGQGNQPQHFGDGTRLSIL.

The chain has TRBV7-6 and TRBJ2-7, with 7 bases aligning to TRBD1. V lost 2 bases to trimming and J lost 2 bases; unmatched junction nucleotides: 6. From germline, CDR1 is SGHVS and CDR2 FNYEAQ. This CDR3 has 15 amino acids. The CDR3 is CASSLNRGSTYEQYF. CDR3 DNA sequence: TGTGCCAGCAGCTTAAACAGGGGTTCTACCTACGAGCAGTACTTC.

The genes are TRBV24-1 and TRBJ1-5; weak D call: TRBD1 (6 bases). The V end lost 5 bases, the J end lost 2 bases, and 12 bases lay between the germline ends. CDR3 size: 15 residues. Germline V gives CDR1 KGHDR, CDR2 SFDVKD. Here the CDR3 reads CATSATTGGNQPQHF. The CDR3 bases are TGTGCCACCAGTGCCACGACAGGAGGCAATCAGCCCCAGCATTTT.

The chain carries TRBV9 and TRBJ2-5; 8 positions match TRBD2. In germline, CDR1 is SGDLS, CDR2 YYNGEE. There are 16 residues in the CDR3. V lost 0 bases to trimming and J lost 4 bases; unmatched junction nucleotides: 8. In DNA, the CDR3 is TGTGCCAGCAGCGTAGGGGGGGGACTAGTAATAGAGACCCAGTACTTC. Amino acids: CASSVGGGLVIETQYF.

The chain combines TRBV27 with TRBJ1-2; 11 nucleotides line up with TRBD1. V was pared by 3 bases and J by 6 bases, with 9 bases of the junction left unmatched. Germline V gene data show CDR1 as MNHEY and CDR2 as SMNVEV (reference sequence). The CDR3 runs 16 residues. The CDR3 DNA sequence: TGTGCCAGCAGTTTCCGGCGGGGACAGGGGGTAAATGGCTACACCTTC. This sequence encodes CASSFRRGQGVNGYTF.

The gene calls are TRBV7-8 and TRBJ1-5; unclear D gene. This CDR3 comprises 14 residues. V was trimmed by 5 bases and J by 1 base, leaving 9 bases between them. From germline, CDR1 is SGHVS and CDR2 FQNEAQ. For the CDR3, the DNA is TGTGCCAGCAGCCCGAGGGTAAGCAATCAGCCCCAGCATTTT. Residues: CASSPRVSNQPQHF.

The count of this clone is one. The chain is built from TRBV27 and TRBJ1-3, with D maybe TRBD1 (5 bases). V was clipped by 3 bases and J by 0 bases, with 9 bases between them. The CDR3 consists of 15 residues. Germline V gene sequence: CDR1 MNHEY, CDR2 SMNVEV (reference sequence). The CDR3 protein is CASSFLGGSGNTIYF. The CDR3 region has the DNA TGTGCCAGCAGTTTCCTCGGGGGCTCTGGAAACACCATATATTTT.

The sample holds one count of this clone. The V gene is TRBV19, the J gene TRBJ1-1; 7 bases match TRBD1. The CDR3 consists of 12 residues. In germline, CDR1 is LNHDA, CDR2 SQIVND (reference sequence). J was trimmed by 6 bases and V by 6 bases; bases with no gene match: 4. CDR3 amino acids: CASRKGQSEAFF. CDR3 DNA sequence: TGTGCCAGTAGAAAGGGACAGTCTGAAGCTTTCTTT.

V is TRBV5-1 and J is TRBJ1-4; a possible D gene is TRBD1 (5 bases). This CDR3 contains 14 residues. V lost 7 bases and J lost 0, with 10 bases in between. Germline V gives CDR1 SGHRS, CDR2 YFSETQ. CDR3 sequence reads: CASGRGATNEKLFF. As DNA, the CDR3 is TGCGCCAGCGGAAGGGGCGCAACTAATGAAAAACTGTTTTTT. Looking up the rest from reference TRBV5-1 and TRBJ1-4 gives the full variable domain: KAGVTQTPRYLIKTRGQQVTLSCSPISGHRSVSWYQQTPGQGLQFLFEYFSETQRNKGNFPGRFSGRQFSNSRSEMNVSTLELGDSALYLCASGRGATNEKLFFGSGTQLSVL.

The chain is built from TRBV7-8 and TRBJ1-6, with a weak D call TRBD1 (6 bases). Trimming removed 3 bases at V and 0 bases at J, with 12 bases between. CDR1 is SGHVS, CDR2 FQNEAQ, per germline. CDR3 length: 17 residues. CDR3 bases: TGTGCCAGCAGCTTGATGAGGGGGAACTCCTATAATTCACCCCTCCACTTT. Translated: CASSLMRGNSYNSPLHF.

This chain uses TRBV19 with TRBJ1-5; 8 bases fit TRBD1. The CDR3 is made up of 14 amino acids. Unmatched junction bases numbered 1, after V lost 5 bases and J lost 1 base. Germline V gives CDR1 LNHDA, CDR2 SQIVND (reference sequence). The CDR3 loop is CASSRTGSNQPQHF. The DNA for the CDR3 is TGTGCCAGTAGTCGGACAGGGAGCAATCAGCCCCAGCATTTT.

This chain links TRBV30 with TRBJ1-3; D is possibly TRBD1 (6 bases). This CDR3 spans 12 amino acids. The V end was cut by 8 bases, the J end by 0 bases, with 8 bases between. The germline V gene has CDR1 GTSNPN and CDR2 SVGIG (reference sequence). The CDR3 region has the DNA TGTGCCCGGGGACACTCTGGAAACACCATATATTTT. Amino acids: CARGHSGNTIYF. Looking up the rest from reference TRBV30 and TRBJ1-3 gives the full variable domain: SQTIHQWPATLVQPVGSPLSLECTVEGTSNPNLYWYRQAAGRGLQLLFYSVGIGQISSEVPQNLSASRPQDRQFILSSKKLLLSDSGFYLCARGHSGNTIYFGEGSWLTVV.

This chain joins TRBV18 and TRBJ1-5; a possible D gene is TRBD1 (5 bases). Trimming shortened V by 3 bases and J by 2 bases, and 11 bases separated the two germline ends. This CDR3 contains 15 residues. Germline CDR1 is KGHSH and CDR2 is LQKENI. The CDR3 sequence: CASSPGQGRNQPQHF. In nucleotides, the CDR3 is TGTGCCAGCTCACCCGGGCAGGGCCGCAATCAGCCCCAGCATTTT.

The chain uses TRBV10-1 and TRBJ1-1, with D tentatively TRBD1 (6 bases). The germline gives CDR1 WNHNN, CDR2 SYGVQD (reference sequence). The CDR3 has 14 amino acids. V lost 5 bases and J 5 bases, leaving 15 bases between the germline ends. CDR3 sequence: CASSPRGMRTEAFF. CDR3 nucleotide sequence: TGCGCCAGCAGTCCCAGGGGTATGAGGACTGAAGCTTTCTTT.

This chain links TRBV6-1 with TRBJ2-7, with 8 bases lining up with TRBD1. Germline V gene lookup returns CDR1 MNHNS and CDR2 SASEGT. The CDR3 extends over 15 amino acids. V was clipped by 0 bases and J by 12 bases; unmatched bases: 13. CDR3 coding DNA: TGTGCCAGCAGTGAAGCGGGGGACAGGACCTCCCAGTGGTACGTC. Its translation: CASSEAGDRTSQWYV.

In its sample, this clone was seen a few times. The rearrangement uses TRBV27 and TRBJ1-2, with 7 bases identical to TRBD1. This CDR3 spans 17 amino acids. Germline loops: CDR1 MNHEY, CDR2 SMNVEV (reference sequence). V was clipped by 2 bases and J by 1 base; unmatched bases: 10. DNA of the CDR3: TGTGCCAGCAGTTTAAGGGGGCCCCATCAAAATAACTATGGCTACACCTTC. Translated: CASSLRGPHQNNYGYTF.

This clone was seen only a few times. This chain joins TRBV5-1 and TRBJ2-7; 10 bases align to TRBD1. After removal of 4 bases from V and 3 bases from J, the junction contained 4 bases not matched to a gene. This CDR3 region has 14 residues. The germline V gene encodes CDR1 SGHRS and CDR2 YFSETQ. CDR3 amino acids: CASSNRDRGYEQYF. The CDR3 region has the DNA TGCGCCAGCAGCAACCGGGACAGGGGCTACGAGCAGTACTTC.

V and J are TRBV19 and TRBJ1-1; D is unresolved. The germline V and J ends were trimmed by 7 bases and 1 base, with 13 bases remaining between them. CDR3 length equals 14 residues. CDR1 is LNHDA and CDR2 is SQIVND in the germline V gene (reference sequence). In DNA form, the CDR3 reads TGTGCCAGTAAGATTAATGGGAGGAACACTGAAGCTTTCTTT. Translating gives CASKINGRNTEAFF. Full variable domain (missing parts from reference TRBV19 and TRBJ1-1): DGGITQSPKYLFRKEGQNVTLSCEQNLNHDAMYWYRQDPGQGLRLIYYSQIVNDFQKGDIAEGYSVSREKKESFPLTVTSAQKNPTAFYLCASKINGRNTEAFFGQGTRLTVV.